The 14 T cell receptor beta chains listed next were all sequenced from one sample in a study of blood T cells in healthy people across ages. A J-beta primer mix and a sample-barcoded 5' primer were used in a second PCR of about 7 to 11 cycles. MiXCR, applied by TCRdb to the 5' RACE reads, yields one record per CDR3 protein. The sample has around 1,800,000 distinct CDR3 sequences, roughly two fifths seen once. What was sequenced was blood. The receptor set was obtained from a human donor in good health.

This clonotype was counted between two and nine times. The V and J genes are TRBV7-9 and TRBJ2-1; 8 bases are shared with TRBD1. Germline V lookup: CDR1 SEHNR, CDR2 FQNEAQ (reference sequence). The CDR3 consists of 16 residues. V was pared by 5 bases and J by 4 bases, with 10 bases of the junction left unmatched. The DNA for the CDR3 is TGTGCCAGCAGCCCACGGACAGGGAGCGCTTACAATGAGCAGTTCTTC. This sequence encodes CASSPRTGSAYNEQFF.

Only a few counts were recorded for this clonotype. The chain is built from TRBV6-2 or TRBV6-3 and TRBJ1-1, with unresolved D. Per the germline V gene, CDR1 is MNHEY and CDR2 is SVGEGT. The V end was cut by 0 bases, the J end by 1 base, with 12 bases between. The CDR3 contains 16 residues. In DNA, the CDR3 is TGTGCCAGCAGTTACTCGAGGGCAGCAAGGAACACTGAAGCTTTCTTT. It translates to CASSYSRAARNTEAFF.

The chain joins TRBV20-1 to TRBJ1-1; TRBD1 aligns across 7 bases. The CDR3 has 12 residues. Germline V gene data show CDR1 as DFQATT and CDR2 as SNEGSKA (reference sequence). The V segment lost 1 base and the J segment 9 bases; nucleotides outside the gene matches: 5. The CDR3 region is CSARGDREKAFF. CDR3 DNA sequence: TGCAGTGCTAGAGGCGACAGGGAGAAAGCTTTCTTT.

This clonotype was picked up a small number of times. The genes are TRBV5-1 and TRBJ1-2; D is ambiguous. Germline CDR1 reads SGHRS; CDR2 reads YFSETQ. Trimming took 1 base from V and 0 from J, leaving 10 bases between them. The CDR3 loop spans 15 amino acids. In nucleotides, the CDR3 is TGCGCCAGCAGCTTGAATGCAATCCCTAACTATGGCTACACCTTC. Its protein product is CASSLNAIPNYGYTF.

The chain couples TRBV11-2 to TRBJ2-1; D possibly corresponds to TRBD2 (6 bases). Germline-derived CDR1 and CDR2 are SGHAT and FQNNGV. The V end lost 6 bases, the J end lost 0 bases, and 15 bases lay between the germline ends. CDR3 length: 16 amino acids. The CDR3 protein is CASRSWRGSSYNEQFF. DNA of the CDR3: TGTGCCAGCAGATCCTGGCGGGGCTCCTCCTACAATGAGCAGTTCTTC.

This clonotype was seen only a few times. The V gene is TRBV10-3, the J gene TRBJ1-2; 7 nucleotides line up with TRBD1. Germline V gene sequence: CDR1 ENHRY, CDR2 SYGVKD. This CDR3 has 15 residues. V was pared by 2 bases and J by 4 bases, with 7 bases of the junction left unmatched. The CDR3 bases are TGTGCCATCAGTGAGAGCGAGACAGGGCCCTATGGCTACACCTTC. Translated: CAISESETGPYGYTF.

The chain joins TRBV28 to TRBJ2-1; no clear D gene. V was cut by 5 bases and J by 3 bases, with 11 bases left in between. This CDR3 is 14 amino acids long. CDR1 is MDHEN and CDR2 is SYDVKM in the germline V gene. CDR3 DNA sequence: TGTGCCAGCAGTCCCCCATCAATCTACAATGAGCAGTTCTTC. Translating it yields CASSPPSIYNEQFF.

The genes are TRBV10-3 and TRBJ1-2; D unresolved. The CDR3 is 14 amino acids. Germline V gene sequence: CDR1 ENHRY, CDR2 SYGVKD. V shed 1 base and J shed 2 bases, with 8 bases lying between them. This chain's CDR3 is CAISELGENYGYTF. CDR3 DNA sequence: TGTGCCATCAGTGAGTTGGGCGAAAACTATGGCTACACCTTC.

The genes are TRBV4-3 and TRBJ2-5; 8 bases line up with TRBD1. J lost 2 bases, V lost 1 base, and 15 bases had no gene match. Germline V CDR1 and CDR2: LGHNA, YSLEER. CDR3 length: 19 amino acids. The CDR3: CASSQGPKLDRAHQETQYF. CDR3 nucleotide sequence: TGCGCCAGCAGCCAAGGCCCAAAACTGGACAGGGCTCATCAAGAGACCCAGTACTTC.

This chain joins TRBV29-1 and TRBJ1-2; a possible D gene is TRBD1 (5 bases). This CDR3 has 13 residues. The ends were cut back, 1 base at V and 7 bases at J, with 13 bases in the middle. Germline loops: CDR1 SQVTM, CDR2 ANQGSEA. The CDR3 DNA sequence: TGCAGCGTTGAAGCCGAGGGGCGGGGTGGCTACACCTTC. Amino acid sequence: CSVEAEGRGGYTF.

The genes are TRBV14 and TRBJ1-1; D uncertain. The germline V gene has CDR1 SGHDN and CDR2 FVKESK. The CDR3 has 12 amino acids. The ends were cut back, 4 bases at V and 11 bases at J, with 14 bases in the middle. DNA for the CDR3: TGTGCCAGCAGCCTCACTGGGGAGCGGGCTTTCTTT. It encodes CASSLTGERAFF.

This clonotype came up a few times. The chain combines TRBV4-2 with TRBJ2-7; no clear D. V gave up 0 bases and J gave up 2 bases, with 11 bases separating them. This CDR3 comprises 15 residues. Germline CDR1 is LGHNA and CDR2 is YNFKEQ. The DNA for the CDR3 is TGTGCCAGCAGCCAAGAGGGGTCTATCACCTACGAGCAGTACTTC. Translating it yields CASSQEGSITYEQYF.

Ten or more counts support this clonotype. This rearrangement joins TRBV4-2 to TRBJ2-1; D is perhaps TRBD1 (7 bases). This CDR3 is built from 17 residues. V lost 2 bases to trimming and J lost 7 bases, with 21 bases between them. Per the germline V gene, CDR1 is LGHNA and CDR2 is YNFKEQ. The CDR3 nucleotides read TGTGCCAGCAGCCAACTCCCTGGCGGGGAACAGGGGAATGAGCAGTTCTTC. Protein product: CASSQLPGGEQGNEQFF.

The sample holds a few counts of this clonotype. The chain couples TRBV7-9 to TRBJ1-2; 7 nucleotides agree with TRBD1. The germline gives CDR1 SEHNR, CDR2 FQNEAQ (reference sequence). Trimming cost V 8 bases and J 6 bases; bases outside gene matches: 24. The length of the CDR3 is 18 residues. CDR3 amino acids: CASFGDLTYRGPSDGYTF. In DNA form, the CDR3 reads TGTGCCAGCTTCGGCGACCTGACCTACAGGGGTCCCTCCGATGGCTACACCTTC.